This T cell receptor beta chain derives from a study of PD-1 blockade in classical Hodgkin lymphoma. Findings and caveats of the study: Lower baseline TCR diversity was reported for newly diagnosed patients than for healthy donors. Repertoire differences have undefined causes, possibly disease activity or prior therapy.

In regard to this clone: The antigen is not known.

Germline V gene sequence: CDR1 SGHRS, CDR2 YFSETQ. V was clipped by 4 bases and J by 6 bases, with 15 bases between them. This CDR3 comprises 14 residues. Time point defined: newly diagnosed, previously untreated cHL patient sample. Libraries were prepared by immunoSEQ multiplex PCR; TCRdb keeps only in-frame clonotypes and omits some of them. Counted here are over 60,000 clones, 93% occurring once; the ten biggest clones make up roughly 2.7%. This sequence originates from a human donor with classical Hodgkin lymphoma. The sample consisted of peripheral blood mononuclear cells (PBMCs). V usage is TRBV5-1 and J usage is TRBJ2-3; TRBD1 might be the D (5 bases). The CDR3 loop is CASSPPAGSDTQYF. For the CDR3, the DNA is TGCGCCAGCAGCCCCCCCGCAGGGTCGGATACGCAGTATTTT.